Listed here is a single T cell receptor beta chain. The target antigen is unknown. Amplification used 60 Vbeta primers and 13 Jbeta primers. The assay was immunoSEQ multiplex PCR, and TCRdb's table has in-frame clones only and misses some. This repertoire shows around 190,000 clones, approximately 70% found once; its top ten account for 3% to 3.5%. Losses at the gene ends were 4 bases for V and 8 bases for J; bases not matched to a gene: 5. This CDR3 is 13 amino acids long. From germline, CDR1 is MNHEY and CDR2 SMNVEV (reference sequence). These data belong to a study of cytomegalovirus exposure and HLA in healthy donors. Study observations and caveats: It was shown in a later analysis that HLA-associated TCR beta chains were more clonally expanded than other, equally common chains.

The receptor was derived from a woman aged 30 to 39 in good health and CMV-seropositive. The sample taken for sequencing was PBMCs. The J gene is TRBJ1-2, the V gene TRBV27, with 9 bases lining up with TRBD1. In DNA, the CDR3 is TGTGCCAGCAGTTCTACAGGGGGCCGGGGCTACACCTTC. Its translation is CASSSTGGRGYTF.